The 22 T cell receptor beta chains listed next were all sequenced from one sample in a study of T cell changes during pregnancy in multiple sclerosis. Produced via immunoSEQ multiplex PCR; TCRdb's table is partial and in-frame only. This table has about 35,000 clones, almost 95% appearing once. Here the sequenced sample was CD4+ T cells from peripheral blood mononuclear cells, taken in the third trimester of pregnancy. These receptors came from a female donor in good health, enrolled as a control in a pregnancy study.

The chain carries TRBV9 and TRBJ1-3, with 10 bases identical to TRBD1. Trimming removed 0 bases from V and 4 bases from J; junction bases left unmatched: 7. The CDR3 covers 17 residues. Germline V CDR1 and CDR2: SGDLS, YYNGEE. CDR3 DNA sequence: TGTGCCAGCAGCGTAGAGGCCGACAGGGGGCCGGGAAACACCATATATTTT. It yields the protein CASSVEADRGPGNTIYF. Full variable domain (outside the CDR3, taken from reference TRBV9 and TRBJ1-3): DSGVTQTPKHLITATGQRVTLRCSPRSGDLSVYWYQQSLDQGLQFLIQYYNGEERAKGNILERFSAQQFPDLHSELNLSSLELGDSALYFCASSVEADRGPGNTIYFGEGSWLTVV.

The chain recombines TRBV6-5 with TRBJ1-2, with 8 bases fitting TRBD1. From germline, CDR1 is MNHEY and CDR2 SVGAGI. The CDR3 is 12 amino acids. Trimming cost V 11 bases and J 5 bases; bases outside gene matches: 7. This CDR3 is CAGTDRGYGYTF. In DNA, the CDR3 is TGTGCCGGCACCGACAGGGGTTATGGCTACACCTTC.

The genes are TRBV2 and TRBJ1-2; unclear D gene. Germline assignment: CDR1 SNHLY and CDR2 FYNNEI. The CDR3 is 14 amino acids. V lost 5 bases, J lost 2 bases, and 12 bases lay in between. CDR3 sequence: CASSPSGNNYGYTF. CDR3 nucleotide sequence: TGTGCCAGCAGTCCTTCCGGGAACAACTATGGCTACACCTTC.

The rearrangement joins TRBV28 to TRBJ2-7, with D maybe TRBD2 (5 bases). CDR3 size: 11 residues. Trimming shortened V by 2 bases and J by 7 bases, and 6 bases separated the two germline ends. Germline CDR1 MDHEN, CDR2 SYDVKM. CDR3 sequence reads: CASSLREEQYF. The CDR3 DNA reads TGTGCCAGCAGTTTACGGGAAGAGCAGTACTTC.

This chain uses TRBV28 with TRBJ2-1, with D maybe TRBD1 (6 bases). The germline CDR1 and CDR2 sequences are MDHEN and SYDVKM. The germline V and J ends were trimmed by 5 bases and 11 bases, with 13 bases remaining between them. This CDR3 has 12 residues. CDR3 in amino acids: CASSVGTTQQFF. The CDR3 DNA follows: TGTGCCAGCAGTGTCGGGACAACTCAGCAGTTCTTC. Based on the CDR3 plus reference TRBV28 and TRBJ2-1, the full variable domain is DVKVTQSSRYLVKRTGEKVFLECVQDMDHENMFWYRQDPGLGLRLIYFSYDVKMKEKGDIPEGYSVSREKKERFSLILESASTNQTSMYLCASSVGTTQQFFGPGTRLTVL.

The J gene is TRBJ2-1, the V gene TRBV30, with TRBD2 identical over 10 bases. J gave up 1 base and V 7 bases, and 4 bases lay outside the gene matches. This CDR3 is built from 14 residues. From germline, CDR1 is GTSNPN and CDR2 SVGIG (reference sequence). CDR3 in DNA: TGTGCCTCAAAGCGGGGGGGGTCCTACAATGAGCAGTTCTTC. Translating gives CASKRGGSYNEQFF. The variable domain in full, completed from reference TRBV30 and TRBJ2-1, reads SQTIHQWPATLVQPVGSPLSLECTVEGTSNPNLYWYRQAAGRGLQLLFYSVGIGQISSEVPQNLSASRPQDRQFILSSKKLLLSDSGFYLCASKRGGSYNEQFFGPGTRLTVL.

The chain recombines TRBV7-9 with TRBJ2-1; TRBD1 agrees at 9 bases. Germline V gene sequence: CDR1 SEHNR, CDR2 FQNEAQ (reference sequence). The CDR3 loop spans 16 amino acids. V lost 3 bases to trimming and J lost 8 bases; unmatched junction nucleotides: 11. The CDR3 loop reads CASSFLTGQGMHEQFF. CDR3 nucleotide sequence: TGTGCCAGCAGCTTCCTAACGGGACAGGGAATGCATGAGCAGTTCTTC.

The V call is TRBV2, the J call TRBJ1-6, with 8 positions matching TRBD1. The trim removed 9 bases at V and 5 bases at J, leaving 6 bases unmatched. Germline values: CDR1 SNHLY, CDR2 FYNNEI. The CDR3 runs to 14 residues. The CDR3 protein is CASGRGRDNSPLHF. CDR3 coding DNA: TGTGCCAGTGGCAGGGGGCGAGATAATTCACCCCTCCACTTT.

The sample holds one count of this clone. This chain uses TRBV7-8 with TRBJ2-2, with TRBD2 identical over 8 bases. The length of the CDR3 is 15 residues. The J segment lost 1 base and the V segment lost 4 bases, leaving 2 bases of the junction unmatched. The V gene's germline CDR1 is SGHVS and CDR2 FQNEAQ. The CDR3 region has the DNA TGTGCCAGCAGCTCGGGGGGGCTGAACACCGGGGAGCTGTTTTTT. This sequence encodes CASSSGGLNTGELFF.

V is TRBV30 and J is TRBJ1-6, with no clear D. The length of the CDR3 is 13 residues. The V end was cut by 2 bases, the J end by 5 bases, with 7 bases between. Germline values: CDR1 GTSNPN, CDR2 SVGIG (reference sequence). CDR3 coding DNA: TGTGCCTGGAGTCGGCAGGATAATTCACCCCTCCACTTT. It codes for CAWSRQDNSPLHF. The entire variable domain, with the rest obtained from reference TRBV30 and TRBJ1-6, is as follows: SQTIHQWPATLVQPVGSPLSLECTVEGTSNPNLYWYRQAAGRGLQLLFYSVGIGQISSEVPQNLSASRPQDRQFILSSKKLLLSDSGFYLCAWSRQDNSPLHFGNGTRLTVT.

V and J are TRBV7-3 and TRBJ2-1; 7 bases are a match to TRBD1. The CDR3 totals 13 residues. The germline V gene encodes CDR1 SGHTA and CDR2 FQGTGA. V trimming: 5 bases; J trimming: 5 bases; junction bases outside the gene matches: 3. CDR3 bases: TGTGCCAGCAGCCGGGGACAGCACAATGAGCAGTTCTTC. Amino acids: CASSRGQHNEQFF. Full variable domain (missing parts from reference TRBV7-3 and TRBJ2-1): GAGVSQTPSNKVTEKGKYVELRCDPISGHTALYWYRQSLGQGPEFLIYFQGTGAADDSGLPNDRFFAVRPEGSVSTLKIQRTERGDSAVYLCASSRGQHNEQFFGPGTRLTVL.

This chain uses TRBV11-3 with TRBJ2-2; no firm D call. V dropped 1 base and J dropped 6 bases, with 6 bases sitting between them. The length of the CDR3 is 13 residues. CDR1 is SGHNT, CDR2 YENEEA, per germline. The CDR3 spells CASSLGVAGELFF. The CDR3 bases are TGTGCCAGCAGCTTAGGAGTAGCCGGGGAGCTGTTTTTT.

CDR3 sequence (DNA): TGCGCCAGCAGCAAGGGGTTTTCCTATGGCTACACCTTC. Translated: CASSKGFSYGYTF. The chain joins TRBV4-3 to TRBJ1-2; perhaps TRBD1 as D (5 bases). The CDR3 is 13 residues long. V lost 5 bases to trimming and J lost 4 bases, with 11 bases between them. The germline V gene encodes CDR1 LGHNA and CDR2 YSLEER.

The gene calls are TRBV7-2 and TRBJ1-2; no clear D gene. CDR1 is SGHTA, CDR2 FQGNSA, per germline. The CDR3 has 11 residues. Trimming shortened V by 4 bases and J by 7 bases, and 7 bases separated the two germline ends. In DNA form, the CDR3 reads TGTGCCAGCAGCTGGAGGTTTGGCTACACCTTC. Its protein is CASSWRFGYTF.

By its share, this clone is medium-sized (0.01 to 0.1%). V is TRBV16 and J is TRBJ1-4; D is perhaps TRBD1 (5 bases). This CDR3 comprises 15 residues. Between the trimmed V and J ends, which lost 1 base and 5 bases, there was a span of 11 bases. Per the germline V gene, CDR1 is KGHSY and CDR2 is FQNENV. In DNA, the CDR3 is TGTGCCAGCAGCCAATTATCCGGGGGGAATGAAAAACTGTTTTTT. Translation gives CASSQLSGGNEKLFF.

The rearrangement joins TRBV6-5 to TRBJ1-2; no definite D call. Germline V gives CDR1 MNHEY, CDR2 SVGAGI. With 0 bases removed from V and 0 bases from J, the gap between germline ends came to 8 bases. The CDR3 totals 15 residues. In DNA form, the CDR3 reads TGTGCCAGCAGTTACTCGAGCGGATCTAACTATGGCTACACCTTC. It yields the protein CASSYSSGSNYGYTF.

The chain employs TRBV6-6 and TRBJ1-2, with 9 bases identical to TRBD1. Unmatched junction bases numbered 9, after V lost 5 bases and J lost 8 bases. Germline values: CDR1 MNHNY, CDR2 SVGAGI (reference sequence). This CDR3 has 14 amino acids. CDR3 amino acids: CASSLQGALGGYTF. CDR3 DNA: TGTGCCAGCAGTCTACAGGGGGCCCTTGGCGGCTACACCTTC.

The chain carries TRBV9 and TRBJ1-5; D perhaps matches TRBD1 (5 bases). This CDR3 has 15 residues. V was pared by 3 bases and J by 4 bases, with 14 bases between. Germline CDR1 is SGDLS and CDR2 is YYNGEE. CDR3 in DNA: TGTGCCAGCAGCGCAGGTCTTGACAGAAATCAGCCCCAGCATTTT. Translated, it gives CASSAGLDRNQPQHF.

The chain recombines TRBV4-1 with TRBJ2-5; D gene unclear. V lost 5 bases, J lost 2 bases, and 9 bases lay in between. Germline CDR1 reads MGHRA; CDR2 reads YSYEKL. The CDR3 is made up of 13 amino acids. CDR3 bases: TGCGCCAGCAGCGAGACTCCACAAGAGACCCAGTACTTC. It encodes CASSETPQETQYF.

V and J are TRBV5-6 and TRBJ1-2; a weak D match, TRBD1 (6 bases). Trimming cost V 2 bases and J 7 bases, with 18 bases left between them. The CDR3 runs 15 residues. CDR1 is SGHDT and CDR2 is YYEEEE in the germline V gene. CDR3 sequence reads: CASSFFLGGVGGYTF. CDR3 in DNA: TGTGCCAGCAGCTTTTTTTTAGGGGGAGTAGGTGGCTACACCTTC.

The rearrangement links TRBV4-3 to TRBJ1-2; 7 nucleotides align to TRBD1. Germline lookup yields CDR1 LGHNA and CDR2 YSLEER. V gave up 2 bases and J gave up 7 bases; unmatched junction bases: 7. The CDR3 has 14 amino acids. Here the CDR3 reads CASSQPTGLGGYTF. CDR3 in DNA: TGCGCCAGCAGCCAACCGACAGGGTTAGGTGGCTACACCTTC.

The chain joins TRBV9 to TRBJ2-1, with 12 bases aligning to TRBD1. V lost 4 bases and J lost 6; bases outside the gene matches: 5. Germline V gene lookup returns CDR1 SGDLS and CDR2 YYNGEE. This CDR3 is 15 amino acids long. The CDR3: CASSTRDRGRNEQFF. DNA for the CDR3: TGTGCCAGCAGCACCAGGGACAGGGGGCGCAATGAGCAGTTCTTC.